The 20 T cell receptor beta chains listed next were all sequenced from one sample in a study of OX40 agonist ivuxolimab in advanced cancers. Clones were read by immunoSEQ multiplex PCR, and TCRdb kept only the in-frame ones, dropping some. The sample comprises approximately 45,000 clones, nearly 90% of which are singletons, and less than 20% rests with the top ten. The material was CD4+ or CD8+ T cells sorted from blood, obtained in a trial of the OX40 agonist ivuxolimab. These receptors all come from an adult with an advanced solid tumor such as melanoma, head and neck, liver or kidney cancer.

The chain couples TRBV7-6 to TRBJ1-2, with D possibly matching TRBD1 (6 bases). CDR1 is SGHVS, CDR2 FNYEAQ, per germline. The CDR3 consists of 14 residues. V lost 1 base and J 6 bases, leaving 12 bases between the germline ends. The CDR3 DNA follows: TGTGCCAGCAGCTTAGGTGCTGGGGGCAATGGCTACACCTTC. It is translated as CASSLGAGGNGYTF. Full variable domain (outside the CDR3, taken from reference TRBV7-6 and TRBJ1-2): GAGVSQSPRYKVTKRGQDVALRCDPISGHVSLYWYRQALGQGPEFLTYFNYEAQQDKSGLPNDRFSAERPEGSISTLTIQRTEQRDSAMYRCASSLGAGGNGYTFGSGTRLTVV.

V is TRBV28 and J is TRBJ2-1, with TRBD2 matching 14 bases. The CDR3 consists of 14 residues. CDR1 is MDHEN and CDR2 is SYDVKM in the germline V gene. The V and J ends lost 5 bases and 7 bases, in that order; junction bases with no gene match: 1. This CDR3 reads CASSRLAGGNEQFF. Here the CDR3 DNA reads TGTGCCAGCAGTCGACTAGCGGGGGGGAATGAGCAGTTCTTC.

This sequence joins TRBV5-1 and TRBJ2-7; TRBD1 is a possible D gene (7 bases). V shed 1 base and J shed 4 bases, with 21 bases lying between them. CDR3 length: 17 residues. Germline CDR1 is SGHRS and CDR2 is YFSETQ. CDR3 sequence (DNA): TGCGCCAGCAGCTTGTACGGTTCAGGGGGGCCCCTTTACGAGCAGTACTTC. This translates into CASSLYGSGGPLYEQYF.

The chain employs TRBV4-3 and TRBJ2-7, with D perhaps matching TRBD1 (6 bases). V lost 0 bases and J 4 bases, leaving 10 bases between the germline ends. This CDR3 contains 14 residues. Germline CDR1 reads LGHNA; CDR2 reads YSLEER. Written as DNA, the CDR3 is TGCGCCAGCAGCCAAGAGTCACAGGGTTACGAGCAGTACTTC. Its translation is CASSQESQGYEQYF.

The chain carries TRBV7-6 and TRBJ1-5, with unresolved D. The CDR3 spans 15 residues. The V end lost 5 bases, the J end lost 2 bases, and 13 bases lay between the germline ends. CDR1 and CDR2 (germline): SGHVS, FNYEAQ. The DNA of the CDR3 is TGTGCCAGCAGCCCTAGCAGGAATGGCAATCAGCCCCAGCATTTT. It codes for CASSPSRNGNQPQHF.

This chain links TRBV6-5 with TRBJ2-7; D unresolved. V lost 0 bases and J lost 7, with 4 bases in between. The CDR3 totals 11 residues. CDR1 is MNHEY and CDR2 is SVGAGI in the germline V gene. The CDR3 DNA sequence: TGTGCCAGCAGTTACTCGGGAGAGCAGTACTTC. The encoded protein is CASSYSGEQYF.

The V call is TRBV27, the J call TRBJ2-1, with a tentative D call TRBD1 (6 bases). V lost 3 bases, J lost 7 bases, and 16 bases lay in between. The germline V gene has CDR1 MNHEY and CDR2 SMNVEV (reference sequence). The CDR3 is made up of 15 amino acids. The CDR3 loop is CASSFGTHLTNEQFF. The CDR3 nucleotides read TGTGCCAGCAGTTTTGGGACACACCTAACGAATGAGCAGTTCTTC.

V usage is TRBV7-6 and J usage is TRBJ1-1; no reliable D call. The CDR3 sequence is 11 residues long. The V and J ends lost 3 bases and 5 bases respectively, with 4 bases between them. Germline CDR1 SGHVS, CDR2 FNYEAQ. CDR3 in DNA: TGTGCCAGCAGCTTCGGGACTGAAGCTTTCTTT. Protein product: CASSFGTEAFF.

This chain joins TRBV5-4 and TRBJ1-2; D unresolved. Per the germline V gene, CDR1 is SGHNT and CDR2 is YYREEE (reference sequence). With 6 bases removed from V and 2 bases from J, the gap between germline ends came to 5 bases. The CDR3 sequence is 11 residues long. The CDR3 DNA is TGTGCCAGCAAGGGAAACTATGGCTACACCTTC. Its translation: CASKGNYGYTF.

This clone showed up just once. V gene TRBV28 combines with J gene TRBJ2-3, with D unclear. Deletions cut 3 bases from V and 2 bases from J, with 9 bases between. The CDR3 loop spans 14 amino acids. CDR1 and CDR2 from the germline V gene are MDHEN and SYDVKM. This CDR3 reads CASSFDIITDTQYF. CDR3 sequence (DNA): TGTGCCAGCAGTTTTGACATCATCACAGATACGCAGTATTTT.

The chain carries TRBV28 and TRBJ1-1; 7 positions match TRBD1. The CDR3 loop spans 12 amino acids. V dropped 3 bases and J dropped 6; count of bases not matched to a gene: 1. Germline V lookup: CDR1 MDHEN, CDR2 SYDVKM. The DNA for the CDR3 is TGTGCCAGCAGTTTTGGGACAGCTGAAGCTTTCTTT. It translates to CASSFGTAEAFF.

The V call is TRBV9, the J call TRBJ1-1, with 7 bases matching TRBD1. V dropped 0 bases and J dropped 2; count of bases not matched to a gene: 4. The CDR3 loop spans 15 amino acids. Germline V gene lookup returns CDR1 SGDLS and CDR2 YYNGEE. DNA for the CDR3: TGTGCCAGCAGCGTAGCGGGAGGGGGCAACACTGAAGCTTTCTTT. This gives the protein CASSVAGGGNTEAFF.

This chain links TRBV7-2 with TRBJ2-5; D may be TRBD1 or TRBD2 (5 bases each). The V end lost 2 bases, the J end lost 5 bases, and 18 bases lay between the germline ends. Germline V gene lookup returns CDR1 SGHTA and CDR2 FQGNSA. The CDR3 has 16 amino acids. Written as DNA, the CDR3 is TGTGCCAGCAGCTTACTTCCGGGACCCCCGGAGGAGACCCAGTACTTC. Encoded protein: CASSLLPGPPEETQYF.

This clone showed up just a few times. This rearrangement joins TRBV7-3 to TRBJ2-3, with 8 bases lining up with TRBD2. The CDR3 spans 15 residues. The ends lost 5 bases at V and 1 base at J; junction bases unmatched: 5. The V gene's germline CDR1 is SGHTA and CDR2 FQGTGA. The CDR3 here is CASSPTGGRTDTQYF. The CDR3, as DNA: TGTGCCAGCAGCCCCACGGGGGGGCGCACAGATACGCAGTATTTT.

This clone was detected only once. The chain recombines TRBV9 with TRBJ1-6; D not certain. The ends were cut back, 0 bases at V and 9 bases at J, with 7 bases in the middle. Germline values: CDR1 SGDLS, CDR2 YYNGEE. This CDR3 has 13 residues. For the CDR3, the DNA is TGTGCCAGCAGCGTAGAGTCAGGTTCACCCCTCCACTTT. Amino acids: CASSVESGSPLHF.

The genes are TRBV28 and TRBJ1-5; D is perhaps TRBD1 (5 bases). Germline assignment: CDR1 MDHEN and CDR2 SYDVKM. CDR3 length: 15 residues. V was shortened by 6 bases and J by 0 bases, with 12 bases between the two germline ends. The chain's CDR3 is CASSTHRYSNQPQHF. The DNA of the CDR3 is TGTGCCAGCAGCACCCACAGGTATAGCAATCAGCCCCAGCATTTT.

The rearrangement uses TRBV27 and TRBJ2-5; no definite D call. Trimming took 1 base from V and 2 from J, leaving 5 bases between them. The CDR3 spans 13 residues. Germline lookup yields CDR1 MNHEY and CDR2 SMNVEV (reference sequence). This chain's CDR3 is CASSLLGQETQYF. Written as DNA, the CDR3 is TGTGCCAGCAGTTTATTGGGACAAGAGACCCAGTACTTC.

V and J are TRBV18 and TRBJ2-1; either TRBD1 or TRBD2 may supply D (5 bases each). Germline-derived CDR1 and CDR2 are KGHSH and LQKENI. With 0 bases removed from V and 6 bases from J, the gap between germline ends came to 9 bases. The CDR3 covers 14 residues. The CDR3 region is CASSPPGTANEQFF. CDR3 coding DNA: TGTGCCAGCTCACCACCTGGGACGGCCAATGAGCAGTTCTTC. Based on the CDR3 plus reference TRBV18 and TRBJ2-1, the full variable domain is NAGVMQNPRHLVRRRGQEARLRCSPMKGHSHVYWYRQLPEEGLKFMVYLQKENIIDESGMPKERFSAEFPKEGPSILRIQQVVRGDSAAYFCASSPPGTANEQFFGPGTRLTVL.

The chain employs TRBV19 and TRBJ1-1; D unresolved. Trimming took off 5 bases at V and 6 bases at J, with 16 bases between the two ends. Germline values: CDR1 LNHDA, CDR2 SQIVND (reference sequence). The CDR3 length is 14 residues. The CDR3 DNA reads as TGTGCCAGTAGTGTACCCCTGCGCCCTGCTGAAGCTTTCTTT. This codes for CASSVPLRPAEAFF.

This clone was observed a handful of times. This sequence joins TRBV30 and TRBJ2-7; a possible D gene is TRBD1 (5 bases). Trimming removed 2 bases at V and 1 base at J, with 12 bases between. The CDR3 contains 14 residues. CDR1 GTSNPN and CDR2 SVGIG come from the germline V gene (reference sequence). Here the CDR3 reads CAWSMDTGSYEQYF. The CDR3 nucleotides are TGTGCCTGGAGTATGGACACCGGGTCCTACGAGCAGTACTTC.